Listed below are T cell receptor beta chains from one sample, sequenced in a study of shared clonotypes between healthy human individuals. Using immunoSEQ multiplex PCR, the repertoire was profiled, and TCRdb retains in-frame clones only, with some absent. The profile covers just over 2,000,000 clones, with 95% appearing a single time and 0.13% taken by the ten largest. The sequenced sample consisted of naive CD4+ T cells sorted from blood. The receptors were gathered from a man younger than 35 in good health. Each CDR3 is given with its conserved first and last residue. The order of the fields is J gene, D gene, V gene, clone size, CDR3 protein, CDR3 DNA. D genes are given only for firm matches. Clone size appears in some rows only: once, few, many, or a class for an expanded clone.

j_gene: TRBJ2-6
d_gene: TRBD1
v_gene: TRBV12-5
abundance: .
CDR3aa: CASGHRDSHSGANVLTF
CDR3nt: TGTGCTAGTGGTCACCGGGACAGCCATTCTGGGGCCAACGTCCTGACTTTC

j_gene: TRBJ2-3
d_gene: TRBD1
v_gene: TRBV5-6
abundance: once
CDR3aa: CASRMDRGGTDTQYF
CDR3nt: TGTGCCAGCAGGATGGACAGGGGTGGCACAGATACGCAGTATTTT

j_gene: TRBJ2-3
d_gene: .
v_gene: TRBV18
abundance: once
CDR3aa: CASSPQGPRSRGTDTQYF
CDR3nt: TGTGCCAGCTCACCCCAGGGACCGCGTTCGAGGGGCACAGATACGCAGTATTTT

j_gene: TRBJ2-7
d_gene: .
v_gene: TRBV10-1
abundance: .
CDR3aa: CASSRAGGPYEQYF
CDR3nt: TGCGCCAGCAGCCGGGCAGGGGGGCCCTACGAGCAGTACTTC

j_gene: TRBJ1-1
d_gene: .
v_gene: TRBV6-1
abundance: .
CDR3aa: CAGAMRLEAFF
CDR3nt: TGTGCCGGTGCCATGAGACTTGAAGCTTTCTTT

j_gene: TRBJ2-7
d_gene: TRBD1
v_gene: TRBV30
abundance: .
CDR3aa: CAWRDSRDEQYF
CDR3nt: TGTGCCTGGCGGGACAGCAGAGACGAGCAGTACTTC

j_gene: TRBJ2-7
d_gene: TRBD2
v_gene: TRBV25-1
abundance: .
CDR3aa: CASSELAGGPTSAQYF
CDR3nt: TGTGCCAGCAGTGAGCTAGCGGGAGGGCCTACGTCTGCGCAGTACTTC

j_gene: TRBJ2-3
d_gene: .
v_gene: TRBV6-5
abundance: .
CDR3aa: CASTSAGRTDTQYF
CDR3nt: TGTGCCAGCACTTCAGCCGGTCGCACAGATACGCAGTATTTT

j_gene: TRBJ2-2
d_gene: .
v_gene: TRBV1
abundance: .
CDR3aa: CTSSQDRQYPNTGELFF
CDR3nt: TGCACCAGCAGCCAGGATAGACAGTACCCGAACACCGGGGAGCTGTTTTTT

j_gene: TRBJ2-1
d_gene: TRBD1
v_gene: TRBV25-1
abundance: .
CDR3aa: CASADRGEFNEQFF
CDR3nt: TGTGCCAGCGCCGACAGGGGGGAATTCAATGAGCAGTTCTTC

j_gene: TRBJ2-7
d_gene: .
v_gene: TRBV18
abundance: .
CDR3aa: CASSPGGYEQYF
CDR3nt: TGTGCCAGCTCACCCGGAGGGTACGAGCAGTACTTC

j_gene: TRBJ2-1
d_gene: .
v_gene: TRBV29-1
abundance: once
CDR3aa: CSTTQGAGSINEQFF
CDR3nt: TGCAGCACAACCCAGGGAGCAGGGAGTATCAATGAGCAGTTCTTC

j_gene: TRBJ1-5
d_gene: .
v_gene: TRBV9
abundance: .
CDR3aa: CASSPLGDSNQPQHF
CDR3nt: TGTGCCAGCAGCCCACTCGGGGATAGCAATCAGCCCCAGCATTTT

j_gene: TRBJ1-1
d_gene: .
v_gene: TRBV7-8
abundance: .
CDR3aa: CASSLAAGGDTEAFF
CDR3nt: TGTGCCAGCAGCTTAGCGGCCGGAGGGGACACTGAAGCTTTCTTT

j_gene: TRBJ1-2
d_gene: .
v_gene: TRBV5-6
abundance: once
CDR3aa: CASSLVQAGYYGYTF
CDR3nt: TGTGCCAGCAGCTTGGTCCAAGCCGGATACTATGGCTACACCTTC

j_gene: TRBJ2-7
d_gene: .
v_gene: TRBV29-1
abundance: .
CDR3aa: CSVEQGEGYEQYF
CDR3nt: TGCAGCGTTGAGCAGGGTGAAGGCTACGAGCAGTACTTC

j_gene: TRBJ2-3
d_gene: TRBD2
v_gene: TRBV9
abundance: .
CDR3aa: CASSVAAGPTDTQYF
CDR3nt: TGTGCCAGCAGCGTAGCAGCGGGGCCCACAGATACGCAGTATTTT

j_gene: TRBJ2-1
d_gene: .
v_gene: TRBV12-1
abundance: .
CDR3aa: CASSFAIAAGWGNEQFF
CDR3nt: TGTGCCAGCAGCTTTGCGATCGCTGCGGGATGGGGAAATGAGCAGTTCTTC

j_gene: TRBJ2-7
d_gene: .
v_gene: TRBV9
abundance: .
CDR3aa: CASSRQGKKSYEQYF
CDR3nt: TGTGCCAGCAGCCGCCAAGGGAAAAAATCCTACGAGCAGTACTTC

j_gene: TRBJ2-5
d_gene: .
v_gene: TRBV6-5
abundance: .
CDR3aa: CASSYAAGAYQETQYF
CDR3nt: TGTGCCAGCAGTTACGCGGCGGGGGCGTACCAAGAGACCCAGTACTTC

j_gene: TRBJ1-3
d_gene: .
v_gene: TRBV18
abundance: .
CDR3aa: CASSERLVSGNTIYF
CDR3nt: TGTGCCAGCTCAGAAAGGCTTGTCTCTGGAAACACCATATATTTT

j_gene: TRBJ2-1
d_gene: .
v_gene: TRBV2
abundance: .
CDR3aa: CASLREPSHNEQFF
CDR3nt: TGTGCCAGCCTCCGGGAACCCTCCCACAATGAGCAGTTCTTC

j_gene: TRBJ1-6
d_gene: .
v_gene: TRBV27
abundance: once
CDR3aa: CASSLSRTHNSPLHF
CDR3nt: TGTGCCAGCAGTTTATCCCGGACCCATAATTCACCCCTCCACTTT

j_gene: TRBJ1-5
d_gene: TRBD1
v_gene: TRBV7-6
abundance: .
CDR3aa: CASSFGQGANQPQHF
CDR3nt: TGTGCCAGCAGCTTTGGACAGGGGGCCAATCAGCCCCAGCATTTT

j_gene: TRBJ1-1
d_gene: TRBD1
v_gene: TRBV2
abundance: .
CDR3aa: CASTQIQGAHTEAFF
CDR3nt: TGTGCCAGCACCCAAATACAGGGGGCGCACACTGAAGCTTTCTTT

j_gene: TRBJ1-1
d_gene: .
v_gene: TRBV5-6
abundance: .
CDR3aa: CASSLGTQLNTEAFF
CDR3nt: TGTGCCAGCAGCTTGGGAACACAGCTGAACACTGAAGCTTTCTTT

j_gene: TRBJ2-7
d_gene: .
v_gene: TRBV5-1
abundance: once
CDR3aa: CASSRPGTLYEQYF
CDR3nt: TGCGCCAGCAGTCGACCCGGGACGCTATACGAGCAGTACTTC

j_gene: TRBJ2-5
d_gene: .
v_gene: TRBV5-1
abundance: once
CDR3aa: CASSSVGLSNRETQYF
CDR3nt: TGCGCCAGCAGCTCTGTCGGACTCAGCAATCGAGAGACCCAGTACTTC

j_gene: TRBJ2-2
d_gene: .
v_gene: TRBV5-4
abundance: .
CDR3aa: CASSFSGYTGELFF
CDR3nt: TGTGCCAGCAGCTTTTCAGGGTACACCGGGGAGCTGTTTTTT

j_gene: TRBJ1-2
d_gene: .
v_gene: TRBV28
abundance: .
CDR3aa: CASSPGGPNYGYTF
CDR3nt: TGTGCCAGCAGTCCGGGAGGTCCTAACTATGGCTACACCTTC

j_gene: TRBJ2-1
d_gene: .
v_gene: TRBV28
abundance: .
CDR3aa: CASSLLGRDTSEQFF
CDR3nt: TGTGCCAGCAGTTTATTAGGCCGGGACACCTCTGAGCAGTTCTTC

j_gene: TRBJ1-2
d_gene: .
v_gene: TRBV6-1
abundance: .
CDR3aa: CASSATKTGNYGYTF
CDR3nt: TGTGCCAGCAGTGCAACCAAGACAGGAAACTATGGCTACACCTTC

j_gene: TRBJ1-5
d_gene: TRBD1
v_gene: TRBV7-2
abundance: .
CDR3aa: CASTLGQGDSNQPQHF
CDR3nt: TGTGCCAGCACCCTCGGACAGGGAGATAGCAATCAGCCCCAGCATTTT

j_gene: TRBJ2-3
d_gene: .
v_gene: TRBV10-3
abundance: .
CDR3aa: CAIRSTGFDAGDTQYF
CDR3nt: TGTGCCATCAGATCGACAGGATTTGATGCGGGGGATACGCAGTATTTT

j_gene: TRBJ2-1
d_gene: TRBD2
v_gene: TRBV7-9
abundance: .
CDR3aa: CASSLTLRDYFNEQFF
CDR3nt: TGTGCCAGCAGCCTTACGCTAAGGGACTACTTCAATGAGCAGTTCTTC

j_gene: TRBJ2-3
d_gene: .
v_gene: TRBV7-9
abundance: .
CDR3aa: CASSLRREGTDTQYF
CDR3nt: TGTGCCAGCAGCTTAAGGCGGGAAGGCACAGATACGCAGTATTTT

j_gene: TRBJ1-5
d_gene: TRBD1
v_gene: TRBV27
abundance: .
CDR3aa: CASSRDRMSNQPQHF
CDR3nt: TGTGCCAGCAGTAGGGACAGAATGAGCAATCAGCCCCAGCATTTT

j_gene: TRBJ2-7
d_gene: TRBD2
v_gene: TRBV2
abundance: .
CDR3aa: CASSEGGTSGSYEQYF
CDR3nt: TGTGCCAGCAGTGAAGGAGGGACTAGCGGGAGCTACGAGCAGTACTTC